This T cell receptor (beta chain) was captured by sequencing in a study of human T cells and chemical hapten exposure. The wider study: 2% DPC applied to a roughly 2 cm by roughly 2 cm arm area sensitized donors. Mostly female patients had alopecia areata, totalis or universalis. Overall study findings and caveats: Because they had alopecia, donors may respond immunologically unlike healthy people. No alteration of TCRs above 1 in 1000 frequency was seen with DPC sensitization.

Comment on this clonotype: The antigen is not known.

Time point defined: patch test 3, about 24 weeks after DPC sensitization. Documented treatment: therapeutic diphenylcyclopropenone sensitization with weekly scalp DPC. TCRdb ran MiXCR on the RACE reads and lists one entry per CDR3 protein. This sample has around 200,000 distinct CDR3 sequences, with approximately 24% found just once. Germline assignment: CDR1 MRHNA and CDR2 SNTAGT. The CDR3 runs 15 residues. V was trimmed by 4 bases and J by 4 bases, leaving 14 bases between them. The source of this sequence is a woman aged 40 to 49 with alopecia areata. Some clones in this sample may be carry-over from other donors' samples. The sequencing here drew on whole blood, taken in connection with sensitization to the hapten diphenylcyclopropenone (DPC). The genes are TRBV6-4 and TRBJ2-1; D tentatively fits TRBD1 or TRBD2 (5 bases each). The DNA of the CDR3 is TGTGCCAGCAGTGCCACCAGGGAGAGTTACAATGAGCAGTTCTTC. This gives the protein CASSATRESYNEQFF.